The entry that follows covers one T cell receptor beta chain sequence. Its antigen has not been determined. It has no much larger one-base neighbor in the sample; base qualities were not kept. Libraries were constructed by the immunoSEQ multiplex PCR assay. The multiplex PCR relied on a mix of 60 forward primers for TCR Vbeta segments and 13 reverse primers for TCR Jbeta segments. A multiplex PCR assay on genomic DNA amplified the CDR3 region of rearranged TCR beta genes. The Illumina HiSeq System was used to sequence the amplified TCR beta libraries as 87-base-pair reads. The paper's data handling went like this. A later analysis tallied some 79 million unique TCR beta chains across the 666 repertoires, and approximately 12 million of those chains were shared by two or more donors. To remove PCR and sequencing errors, raw reads were error-corrected and collapsed into unique sequences using a nearest-neighbor algorithm that merged closely related sequences. CDR3 sequences were aligned to IMGT reference sequences to assign V, D and J gene segments. Each retained sequence needed at least a six-nucleotide match to both a V gene segment and a J gene segment. A rearrangement counted as productive if the CDR3 had no stop codons and remained in frame with V and J, and every other rearrangement counted as non-productive. CDR3 was defined according to IMGT convention as the region running from the second conserved V-encoded cysteine to the conserved J-encoded phenylalanine. Sequences without an unambiguous match to a single V gene segment were excluded from the earlier analysis of about 600 of the donors. An earlier analysis of approximately 590 of the donors called V segments functional above 56.7% productive rearrangements and segregating when the between-donor standard deviation exceeded 5%. A statistical classification framework was built for diagnosing cytomegalovirus status from the catalog of TCR beta chain sequences. V and J gene assignment, in a later analysis, came from comparing TCR nucleotide sequences with IMGT/GENE-DB human TR gene sequences. In a later analysis, CDR3 sequences and most-parsimonious VDJ recombination scenarios were assigned using the TCRdist pipeline. In a later analysis, each TCR beta chain was defined by its CDR3 amino acid sequence together with its V-gene family, and reads without a unique V-gene family were excluded. A later analysis removed roughly 590 highly shared, low-generation-probability nucleotide sequences to deal with suspected cross-contamination and a sequencing artifact. A later analysis calculated a clonal expansion index for each public chain from normalized within-repertoire ranks of inferred template counts. Generation probabilities in a later analysis came from a VDJ recombination model fitted to out-of-frame rearrangements, and those results were checked against IGoR. In a later analysis, hypergeometric tests were used to score TCR-TCR, TCR-HLA and TCR-CMV co-occurrence, with a repertoire-size bias correction applied to TCR pairs. In a later analysis, false discovery rates were estimated by permuting HLA or CMV assignments 20 times. In a later analysis, co-occurring TCRs were grouped using DBSCAN, and TCRdist sequence similarity was added for clustering within HLA-allele-positive subsets. Repertoires with fewer than 30,000 or more than 120,000 public chains were left out of co-occurrence clustering, as were five repertoires with anomalous nucleotide sharing. In TCRdb, the immuneACCESS table is reduced to in-frame sequences with V and J assigned. These tables do not hold every clone; where another copy was compared, an unresolved V gene accounts for under half, and the others remain unexplained. V, J and clone size were drawn from that table, and D and trimming were deduced from the DNA. For this sample the table gives tens of thousands of clones, of which around 78% were detected only once. Roughly 1.4% of the sample is held by the ten biggest clonotypes.

The record originates from a study of cytomegalovirus exposure and HLA in healthy donors (dated by TCRdb to about 2017). For context, the study as a whole: In an earlier analysis of under 600 of the donors, 276 Gb of sequence data and just under 120 million unique TCR beta sequences from 180 million or so T cells were reported. Approximately 300 gigabases of sequencing data and approximately 91 million unique TCR sequences made up an early release that covered approximately 650 HLA-typed donors. The genetic ancestry cluster associated with self-reported Caucasian donors included 81% of the 300 to 400 genotyped donors. The aim of the study was to test whether cataloging public T cell receptors could identify signatures of past pathogen exposure. The T cell repertoires of under 700 subjects were profiled by immunosequencing and related to cytomegalovirus serostatus. Besides the first cohort of roughly 700 subjects, a separate validation cohort made up of 120 different subjects was used. High-throughput TCR immunosequencing, statistical association of individual TCRs with disease status, and machine learning were combined to predict cytomegalovirus infection status. A later analysis re-analyzed previously published TCR beta repertoires from approximately 700 donors and added high-resolution HLA genotyping to study TCR occurrence patterns. Rather than using new phenotypic data, the later analysis identified candidate immune exposures from TCR beta sequences and from how often those sequences occurred across donors. In an earlier analysis of 587 of the donors, high-throughput TCR beta sequencing was used to judge whether each TCR beta V gene segment behaved as functional or pseudogenic. Donor age, sex, ethnicity and CMV serostatus were compiled together with the repertoire data. A later genetic analysis used genome-wide SNP genotypes for about three fifths of the 666 donors, treating that subset as a discovery cohort. All discovery cohort repertoires had been generated using a single sequencing platform. Class I and class II HLA loci were covered by the typing at four-digit resolution. Typing coverage varied by locus: about 620-630 donors for A, B, C, DRB1 and DQB1; roughly 500 for DQA1; about 590 for DPA1; some 470 for DPB1. Four or five DR-DQ haplotypes were handled as single units for association and clustering because linkage in the cohort was strong. Among under 450 genotyped donors of the cohort, an average of 235,054 unique TCR beta nucleotide sequences were sequenced per donor, approximately 20% of them non-productive. What the authors observed across the whole study: At a false discovery rate of 0.05, a later analysis linked 16,951 TCR beta sequences to specific HLA alleles. A further reported finding was that TCR beta sequences accurately predicted the HLA-A and HLA-B alleles for most subjects in the first cohort. Strong co-occurrence of HLA alleles, especially DR and DQ, made assigning TCR associations to individual alleles difficult. In vitro tests confirmed that a few of the cytomegalovirus-associated TCR beta chains recognize cytomegalovirus antigens. In an earlier analysis of around 500 of the donors, most TCR beta V segments appeared in productive rearrangements about 87% or about 30% of the time, broadly matching IMGT annotations. It was suggested by the authors that the approach could potentially be generalized to other disease states and immunological phenotypes. Correlated functional status among segregating V segments might be attributable to linkage disequilibrium, but an unknown experimental factor could not be ruled out. According to a later analysis, parvovirus B19, influenza, CMV and Epstein-Barr virus appeared linked to several top co-occurrence clusters. Immune exposure information for the cohort was limited to CMV serostatus. Sequencing depth was assumed to be roughly uniform across donors in the presence/absence analyses, though that assumption may not hold. The classifier was reported to diagnose cytomegalovirus status with high specificity and sensitivity in both the original and validation cohorts. Because some donors lacked HLA typing at each locus, the association tests relied only on the typed subset. Because counts were too low, 15 to 20 rarely observed V segments, including chromosome 9 orphons, were excluded from the earlier analysis of 587 of the donors. A later genetic analysis reported fewer N-insertions in productive TCRs among donors in an Asian-associated ancestry cluster than the roughly 650-donor mean. A later analysis found that HLA-associated TCR beta chains were more clonally expanded and had lower generation probabilities than equally common non-associated chains. The study listed 150 to 200 TCR beta chains as associated with cytomegalovirus. A cluster of highly shared sequence variants was judged likely to represent a technical artifact of the sequencing pipeline. According to a later analysis, most CMV-associated TCR beta chains appeared to be HLA-restricted, and the HLA associations seemed to be driven largely by CMV exposure. Because the 87-base-pair reads could not distinguish some IMGT-functional V segments, including TRBV6-2 and TRBV6-3, those segments were excluded. Across donors, most TCR sequences were observed very rarely, whereas some public TCRs were present in many individuals. The cohort was sequenced for TCR beta chains only, and without alpha or paired-chain data the features that could be detected were limited. An association between a missense DCLRE1C variant and V-gene and J-gene trimming of TCR beta chains was found in a later genetic analysis and replicated in an independent cohort. In a later analysis, the rate of TCR association differed among HLA loci, with DRB1 alleles having the most associated TCRs and HLA-C alleles having the fewest.

The cohort was made up of under 800 healthy bone marrow donors. Cohort members were all nominally healthy when sampled, although unrecorded immune exposures were likely present. The donor tested CMV seronegative and was one of the 352 seronegative cohort members. Every donor gave a peripheral blood sample, and the peripheral blood mononuclear cells from that sample were used for TCR beta sequencing. Genomic DNA extraction from the blood cell samples was performed with the Qiagen DNeasy Blood Extraction Kit. The CDR3 sequence holds 15 residues, the cysteine and phenylalanine included. Of all the DNA, just the CDR3 is kept, 45 bases in frame from base 1. V and J lose 4 bases and 3 bases, and a span of 15 bases separates them. CDR1 and CDR2, per the germline V gene, are SNHLY and FYNNEI.

This receptor was identified in a female donor in good health and CMV-seronegative. The sample consisted of PBMCs. Recombination joined TRBV2 with TRBJ1-2; matching of 5 bases hints at TRBD1 as the D gene. The sequenced DNA is TGTGCCAGCAGTGGGGTCCAGGGTGCAGACTATGGCTACACCTTC. Protein translation: CASSGVQGADYGYTF.